This T cell receptor beta chain was sequenced during a study of blood T cell repertoires in COVID-19. Turning to the study itself: Specimens from acute and convalescent COVID-19 originated in the United States, Italy and Spain. Sources were T cells, B-cell-depleted T cells, or PBMCs; the material itself was cDNA or gDNA.

Original processing methods: The authors estimated nucleated cell counts from reference gene primer amplification. Profiling relied on immunoSEQ multiplex PCR, and the TCRdb table lists in-frame clones only, not all of them. That table supplies the V and J calls and clone size; D and trimming were determined from the DNA. The sample lists 55,000 to 70,000 clones; approximately 80% were seen once. The length of the CDR3 is 14 residues. Trimming took off 5 bases at V and 4 bases at J, with 12 bases between the two ends. Germline CDR1 SGHTA, CDR2 FQGNSA. There are a few counts of this clone. This chain links TRBV7-2 with TRBJ1-3, with D perhaps matching TRBD1 (5 bases). This receptor was taken from a woman over 75 with acute or convalescent COVID-19. Sequenced material: peripheral blood. The CDR3 coding sequence is TGTGCCAGCAGCCCCCGACAGAGAGGAAACACCATATATTTT. This encodes CASSPRQRGNTIYF.